Below are 18 T cell receptor beta chains sequenced from a single sample in a study of blood T cell repertoires in COVID-19. Measured with immunoSEQ multiplex PCR; TCRdb has only the in-frame clones, and not every one. The data hold 270,000 or so clones, with roughly 80% observed a single time. What was sequenced was peripheral blood. The receptors here all came from a woman aged 45-65 years who had recovered from COVID-19.

V usage is TRBV27 and J usage is TRBJ2-6; D uncertain. Germline lookup yields CDR1 MNHEY and CDR2 SMNVEV (reference sequence). This CDR3 comprises 13 residues. Trimming cost V 6 bases and J 2 bases, with 5 bases left between them. The CDR3 DNA sequence: TGTGCCAGCAGGTCGGCTGGGGCCAACGTCCTGACTTTC. This sequence encodes CASRSAGANVLTF. Variable domain in full (rest from reference TRBV27 and TRBJ2-6): EAQVTQNPRYLITVTGKKLTVTCSQNMNHEYMSWYRQDPGLGLRQIYYSMNVEVTDKGDVPEGYKVSRKEKRNFPLILESPSPNQTSLYFCASRSAGANVLTFGAGSRLTVL.

The chain links TRBV6-5 to TRBJ2-7; D possibly corresponds to TRBD2 (5 bases). From germline, CDR1 is MNHEY and CDR2 SVGAGI. The V and J ends lost 2 bases and 2 bases respectively, with 13 bases between them. CDR3 size: 15 residues. As DNA, the CDR3 is TGTGCCAGCAGTTACGCGCCTAGCAGCACCTACGAGCAGTACTTC. Translating it yields CASSYAPSSTYEQYF.

The rearrangement uses TRBV19 and TRBJ2-6; D may be TRBD1 (6 bases). Trimming removed 7 bases from V and 0 bases from J, with 16 bases in between. The CDR3 runs 17 residues. The germline gives CDR1 LNHDA, CDR2 SQIVND (reference sequence). For the CDR3, the DNA is TGTGCCAGTACCGTCGGGACACGGGGCTCTGGGGCCAACGTCCTGACTTTC. Protein sequence: CASTVGTRGSGANVLTF.

The chain carries TRBV18 and TRBJ2-7; 12 bases are a match to TRBD2. This CDR3 is built from 14 residues. Germline CDR1 is KGHSH and CDR2 is LQKENI. The trim removed 3 bases at V and 7 bases at J, leaving 4 bases unmatched. The chain's CDR3 is CASSPQLAGGEQYF. The CDR3 nucleotides read TGTGCCAGCTCACCCCAACTAGCGGGGGGTGAGCAGTACTTC.

This clone has a single count. The chain combines TRBV7-2 with TRBJ2-3, with D possibly being TRBD2 (6 bases). Germline-derived CDR1 and CDR2 are SGHTA and FQGNSA. V lost 5 bases, J lost 2 bases, and 14 bases lay in between. The CDR3 sequence is 15 residues long. CDR3 in DNA: TGTGCCAGCAGCACCCTGGCGGGGACCACAGATACGCAGTATTTT. Translated: CASSTLAGTTDTQYF. The variable domain in full, completed from reference TRBV7-2 and TRBJ2-3, reads GAGVSQSPSNKVTEKGKDVELRCDPISGHTALYWYRQSLGQGLEFLIYFQGNSAPDKSGLPSDRFSAERTGGSVSTLTIQRTQQEDSAVYLCASSTLAGTTDTQYFGPGTRLTVL.

The chain uses TRBV29-1 and TRBJ2-5; 12 bases agree with TRBD1. V dropped 4 bases and J dropped 5; count of bases not matched to a gene: 8. In germline, CDR1 is SQVTM, CDR2 ANQGSEA. The CDR3 has 15 residues. CDR3 sequence: CSVGKGTGGRETQYF. CDR3 nucleotides: TGCAGCGTTGGGAAGGGGACAGGGGGCAGGGAGACCCAGTACTTC.

The V gene is TRBV3-1 (or the pseudogene TRBV3-2), the J gene TRBJ2-7; D is perhaps TRBD2 (5 bases). CDR1 and CDR2 from the germline V gene are LGHDT and YNNKEL (reference sequence). The CDR3 runs 14 residues. Between the trimmed V and J ends, which lost 4 bases and 2 bases, there was a span of 12 bases. The CDR3 is CASSPKPGAYEQYF. The CDR3 bases are TGTGCCAGCAGCCCCAAACCCGGGGCCTACGAGCAGTACTTC.

The chain links TRBV7-8 to TRBJ2-7; 10 bases fit TRBD1. This CDR3 spans 15 amino acids. Germline V gene lookup returns CDR1 SGHVS and CDR2 FQNEAQ. V trimming: 5 bases; J trimming: 5 bases; junction bases outside the gene matches: 9. Written as DNA, the CDR3 is TGTGCCAGCAGCACCCGCGACAGGGGGCTTAACGAGCAGTACTTC. As protein: CASSTRDRGLNEQYF.

The CDR3 DNA follows: TGCGCCAGCAGCCCCCTACAGGGGCTGAACACTGAAGCTTTCTTT. It translates to CASSPLQGLNTEAFF. The V and J genes are TRBV5-1 and TRBJ1-1, with TRBD1 identical over 7 bases. The germline CDR1 and CDR2 sequences are SGHRS and YFSETQ. V was clipped by 4 bases and J by 0 bases; unmatched bases: 6. The CDR3 has 15 amino acids.

The CDR3 protein is CASSVAPGYEQYF. Written as DNA, the CDR3 is TGTGCCAGCAGCGTAGCTCCAGGCTACGAGCAGTACTTC. This chain connects TRBV9 to TRBJ2-7, with D uncertain. The V gene lost 0 bases and the J gene lost 3 bases, with 7 bases spanning the gap. The CDR3 runs to 13 residues. Germline CDR1 reads SGDLS; CDR2 reads YYNGEE.

The chain has TRBV19 and TRBJ1-2; maybe TRBD1 (5 bases). CDR3 length: 14 residues. V shed 9 bases and J shed 0 bases, with 14 bases lying between them. CDR1 is LNHDA, CDR2 SQIVND, per germline (reference sequence). In nucleotides, the CDR3 is TGTGCCAGCAGAGATGACAGTTCTAACTATGGCTACACCTTC. Its translation is CASRDDSSNYGYTF.

Turning to this clone: The identical CDR3 is also encoded by other nucleotide sequences in the sample. The chain has TRBV4-3 and TRBJ2-1, with 8 bases fitting TRBD1. Germline V CDR1 and CDR2: LGHNA, YSLEER. Trimming took 0 bases from V and 3 from J; bases not matched to a gene: 4. The CDR3 length is 16 residues. The CDR3 reads CASSQDSGGSYNEQFF. CDR3 DNA: TGCGCCAGCAGCCAAGACTCAGGGGGCAGCTACAATGAGCAGTTCTTC.

The chain couples TRBV6-2 or TRBV6-3 to TRBJ2-5, with 8 positions matching TRBD2. Germline V gene lookup returns CDR1 MNHEY and CDR2 SVGEGT. The J segment lost 4 bases and the V segment lost 2 bases, leaving 6 bases of the junction unmatched. The CDR3 length is 15 residues. This CDR3 reads CASSYRGGPPETQYF. Here the CDR3 DNA reads TGTGCCAGCAGTTACCGGGGGGGCCCCCCAGAGACCCAGTACTTC.

The chain couples TRBV3-1 (or the pseudogene TRBV3-2) to TRBJ1-1; D gene ambiguous. Germline V gene sequence: CDR1 LGHDT, CDR2 YNNKEL (reference sequence). The CDR3 consists of 15 residues. Trimming shortened V by 4 bases and J by 0 bases, and 12 bases separated the two germline ends. The CDR3 coding sequence is TGTGCCAGCAGCCCCCCCCGCGGGATGAACACTGAAGCTTTCTTT. Encoded protein: CASSPPRGMNTEAFF.

The V call is TRBV7-2, the J call TRBJ2-5; no firm D call. Trimming cost V 5 bases and J 1 base, with 11 bases left between them. Looked up from germline, CDR1 is SGHTA and CDR2 is FQGNSA. The CDR3 runs 14 residues. The CDR3 spells CASSAAQIQETQYF. As DNA, the CDR3 is TGTGCCAGCAGCGCGGCGCAAATCCAAGAGACCCAGTACTTC.

This clone is a singleton in its sample. Distinct nucleotide sequences in the sample also encode this CDR3. The rearrangement links TRBV3-1 (or the pseudogene TRBV3-2) to TRBJ1-2; D is unclear. Germline CDR1 LGHDT, CDR2 YNNKEL (reference sequence). This CDR3 comprises 12 residues. Trimming left V 3 bases short and J 6 bases short, with 8 bases between. CDR3 in DNA: TGTGCCAGCAGCCATGGAGGGAATGGCTACACCTTC. Translation gives CASSHGGNGYTF.

The chain links TRBV9 to TRBJ1-2; D remains unclear. CDR1 is SGDLS and CDR2 is YYNGEE in the germline V gene. The V end was cut by 7 bases, the J end by 4 bases, with 8 bases between. The CDR3 has 11 residues. For the CDR3, the DNA is TGTGCCAGCGGGAGAGGCTATGGCTACACCTTC. Encoded protein: CASGRGYGYTF.

DNA of the CDR3: TGTGCCAGCAGTTTTCTAGCGGCCACAGATACGCAGTATTTT. Translation gives CASSFLAATDTQYF. V and J are TRBV28 and TRBJ2-3, with 7 bases matching TRBD2. Germline assignment: CDR1 MDHEN and CDR2 SYDVKM. The CDR3 consists of 14 residues. The V and J ends lost 3 bases and 2 bases, in that order; junction bases with no gene match: 2.